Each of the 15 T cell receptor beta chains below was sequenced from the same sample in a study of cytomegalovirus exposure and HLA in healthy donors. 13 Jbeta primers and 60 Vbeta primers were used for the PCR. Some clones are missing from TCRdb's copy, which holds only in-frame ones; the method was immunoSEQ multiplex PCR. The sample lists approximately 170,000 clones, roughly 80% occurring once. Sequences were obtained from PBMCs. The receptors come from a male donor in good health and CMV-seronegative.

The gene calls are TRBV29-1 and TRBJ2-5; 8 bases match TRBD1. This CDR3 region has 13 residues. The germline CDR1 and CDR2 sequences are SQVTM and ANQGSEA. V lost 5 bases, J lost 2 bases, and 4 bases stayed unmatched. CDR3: CSVPGQGQETQYF. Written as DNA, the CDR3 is TGCAGCGTTCCTGGACAGGGTCAAGAGACCCAGTACTTC.

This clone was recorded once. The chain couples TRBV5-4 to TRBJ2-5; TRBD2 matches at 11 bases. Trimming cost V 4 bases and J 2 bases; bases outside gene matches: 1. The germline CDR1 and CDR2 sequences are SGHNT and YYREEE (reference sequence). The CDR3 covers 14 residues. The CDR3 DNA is TGTGCCAGCAGCGGGACTAGCGGTCAAGAGACCCAGTACTTC. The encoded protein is CASSGTSGQETQYF.

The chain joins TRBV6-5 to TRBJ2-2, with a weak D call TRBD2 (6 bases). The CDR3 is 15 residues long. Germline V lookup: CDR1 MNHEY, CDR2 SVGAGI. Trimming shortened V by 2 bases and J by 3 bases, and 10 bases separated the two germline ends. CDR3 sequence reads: CASSYSWGDTGELFF. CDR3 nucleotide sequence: TGTGCCAGCAGTTACAGTTGGGGGGACACCGGGGAGCTGTTTTTT.

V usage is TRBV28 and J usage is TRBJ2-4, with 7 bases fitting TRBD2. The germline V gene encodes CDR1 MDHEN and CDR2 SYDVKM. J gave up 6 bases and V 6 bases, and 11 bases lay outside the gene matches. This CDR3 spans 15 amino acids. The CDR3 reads CASSSGLSLVNIQYF. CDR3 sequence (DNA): TGTGCCAGCAGCTCGGGACTATCCCTGGTAAACATTCAGTACTTC.

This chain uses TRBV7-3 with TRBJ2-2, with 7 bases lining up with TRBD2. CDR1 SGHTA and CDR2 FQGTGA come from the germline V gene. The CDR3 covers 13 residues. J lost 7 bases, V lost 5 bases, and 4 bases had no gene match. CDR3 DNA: TGTGCCAGCAGCCCGACGGGAGGCGGGGAGCTGTTTTTT. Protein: CASSPTGGGELFF.

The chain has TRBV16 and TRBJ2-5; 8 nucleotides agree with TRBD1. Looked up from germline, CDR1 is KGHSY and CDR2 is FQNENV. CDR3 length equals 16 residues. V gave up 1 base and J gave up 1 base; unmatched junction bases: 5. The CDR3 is CASSQLATGVQETQYF. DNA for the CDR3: TGTGCCAGCAGCCAATTGGCGACAGGGGTCCAAGAGACCCAGTACTTC.

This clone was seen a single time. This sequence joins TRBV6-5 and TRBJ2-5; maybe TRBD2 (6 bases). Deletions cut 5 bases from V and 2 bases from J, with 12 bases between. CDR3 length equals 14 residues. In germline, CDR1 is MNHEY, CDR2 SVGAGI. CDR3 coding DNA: TGTGCCAGCAGTCCGACTAGTCAACAAGAGACCCAGTACTTC. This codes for CASSPTSQQETQYF.

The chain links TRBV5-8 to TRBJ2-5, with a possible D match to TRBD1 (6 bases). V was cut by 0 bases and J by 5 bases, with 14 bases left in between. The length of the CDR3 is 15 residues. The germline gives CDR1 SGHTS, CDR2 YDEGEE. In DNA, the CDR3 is TGTGCCAGCAGCTTGGATGTCAGGGGTCAGGAGACCCAGTACTTC. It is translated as CASSLDVRGQETQYF. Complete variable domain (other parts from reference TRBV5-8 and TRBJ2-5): EAGVTQSPTHLIKTRGQQATLRCSPISGHTSVYWYQQALGLGLQFLLWYDEGEERNRGNFPPRFSGRQFPNYSSELNVNALELEDSALYLCASSLDVRGQETQYFGPGTRLLVL.

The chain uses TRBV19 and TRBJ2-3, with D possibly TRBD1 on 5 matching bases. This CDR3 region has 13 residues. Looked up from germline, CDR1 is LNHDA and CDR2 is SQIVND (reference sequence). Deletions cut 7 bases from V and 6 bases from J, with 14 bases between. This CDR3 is CASNRQGFDTQYF. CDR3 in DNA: TGTGCCAGTAACAGGCAGGGATTTGATACGCAGTATTTT.

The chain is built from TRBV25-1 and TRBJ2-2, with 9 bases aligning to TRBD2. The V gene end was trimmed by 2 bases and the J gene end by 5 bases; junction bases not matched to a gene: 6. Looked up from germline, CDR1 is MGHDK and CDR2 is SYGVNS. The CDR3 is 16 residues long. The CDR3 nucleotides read TGTGCCAGCAGTGAAACGCTAGCGGGAAATACCGGGGAGCTGTTTTTT. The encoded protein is CASSETLAGNTGELFF. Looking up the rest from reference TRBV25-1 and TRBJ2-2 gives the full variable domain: EADIYQTPRYLVIGTGKKITLECSQTMGHDKMYWYQQDPGMELHLIHYSYGVNSTEKGDLSSESTVSRIRTEHFPLTLESARPSHTSQYLCASSETLAGNTGELFFGEGSRLTVL.

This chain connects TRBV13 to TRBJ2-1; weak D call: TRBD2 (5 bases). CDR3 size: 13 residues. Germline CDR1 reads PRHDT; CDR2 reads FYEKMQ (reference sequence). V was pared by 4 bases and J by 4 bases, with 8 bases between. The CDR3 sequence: CASSSGKYNEQFF. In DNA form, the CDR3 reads TGTGCCAGCAGCTCCGGGAAATACAATGAGCAGTTCTTC.

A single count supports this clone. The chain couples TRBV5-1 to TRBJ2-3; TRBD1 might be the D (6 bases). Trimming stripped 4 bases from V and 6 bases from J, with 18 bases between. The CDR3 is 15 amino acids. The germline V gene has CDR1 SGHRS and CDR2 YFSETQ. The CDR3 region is CASSPGHPERDTQYF. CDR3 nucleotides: TGCGCCAGCAGCCCGGGACACCCCGAAAGGGATACGCAGTATTTT. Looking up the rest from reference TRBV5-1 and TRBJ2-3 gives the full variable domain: KAGVTQTPRYLIKTRGQQVTLSCSPISGHRSVSWYQQTPGQGLQFLFEYFSETQRNKGNFPGRFSGRQFSNSRSEMNVSTLELGDSALYLCASSPGHPERDTQYFGPGTRLTVL.

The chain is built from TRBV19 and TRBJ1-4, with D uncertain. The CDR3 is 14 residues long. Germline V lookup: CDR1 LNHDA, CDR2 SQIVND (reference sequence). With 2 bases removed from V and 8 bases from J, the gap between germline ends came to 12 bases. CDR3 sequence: CASSIITRKEKLFF. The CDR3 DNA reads TGTGCCAGTAGTATAATTACCAGGAAAGAAAAACTGTTTTTT.

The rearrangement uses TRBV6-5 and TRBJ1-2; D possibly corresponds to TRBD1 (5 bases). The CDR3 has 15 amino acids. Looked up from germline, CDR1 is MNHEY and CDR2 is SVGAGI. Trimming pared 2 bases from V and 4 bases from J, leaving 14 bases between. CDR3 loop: CASSYPGTQVYGYTF. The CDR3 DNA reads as TGTGCCAGCAGTTACCCCGGGACTCAGGTCTATGGCTACACCTTC.

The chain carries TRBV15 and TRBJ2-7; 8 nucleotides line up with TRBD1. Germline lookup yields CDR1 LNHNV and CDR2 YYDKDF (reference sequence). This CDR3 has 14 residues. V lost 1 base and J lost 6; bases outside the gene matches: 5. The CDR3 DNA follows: TGTGCCACCAGCAGAGGTGGGACAGGCCGCGAGCAGTACTTC. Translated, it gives CATSRGGTGREQYF. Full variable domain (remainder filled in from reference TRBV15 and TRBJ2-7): DAMVIQNPRYQVTQFGKPVTLSCSQTLNHNVMYWYQQKSSQAPKLLFHYYDKDFNNEADTPDNFQSRRPNTSFCFLDIRSPGLGDTAMYLCATSRGGTGREQYFGPGTRLTVT.